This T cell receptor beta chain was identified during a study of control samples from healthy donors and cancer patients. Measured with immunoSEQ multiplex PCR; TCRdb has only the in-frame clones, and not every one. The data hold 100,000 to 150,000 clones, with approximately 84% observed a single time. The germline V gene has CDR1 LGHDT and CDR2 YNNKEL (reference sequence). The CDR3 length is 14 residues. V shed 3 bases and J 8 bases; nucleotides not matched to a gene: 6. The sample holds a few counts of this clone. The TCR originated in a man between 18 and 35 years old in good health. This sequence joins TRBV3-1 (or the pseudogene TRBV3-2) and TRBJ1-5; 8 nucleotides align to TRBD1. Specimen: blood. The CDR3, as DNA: TGTGCCAGCAGCCACAGGGGGCTCGGGAAGCCCCAGCATTTT. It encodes CASSHRGLGKPQHF.